The clone carrying this T cell receptor (beta chain) was detected only a few times. Its target is not known. The TCR library protocol was used to attach unique molecular identifiers. These identifiers were attached to individual cDNA molecules. Via MiXCR, TCRdb re-called the 5' RACE reads, giving one row per CDR3 protein. The sample lists about 46,000 distinct CDR3 sequences; roughly 5.7% were seen once. The data were taken from a study of early T cells in non-severe SARS-CoV-2 infection. Study at large: Chains were not paired, and sequencing was done on bulk RNA from unsorted whole blood. General study findings and limits: A preference for anti-spike CD8 responses marked VDJdb matching, which missed private and CD4 specificities.

This specimen consisted of whole blood, obtained at baseline. The receptor's source is an adult who was a healthcare worker with PCR-confirmed SARS-CoV-2 infection or an uninfected control (not recorded which).

CDR3 sequence reads: CSAGLRSNTGELFF. The CDR3 DNA sequence: TGCAGCGCGGGACTACGATCGAACACCGGGGAGCTGTTTTTT. The rearrangement links TRBV29-1 to TRBJ2-2; 7 nucleotides match TRBD2. The V gene's germline CDR1 is SQVTM and CDR2 ANQGSEA. CDR3 length equals 14 residues. V lost 7 bases and J lost 0; bases outside the gene matches: 5.